The clone carrying this T cell receptor beta chain was seen ten or more times. The data originate from a study of T cells after yellow fever vaccination. Study background: When fractions had low cell numbers, they were prepared with SMART-Seq v4 Ultra Low Input.

In germline, CDR1 is SGHAT, CDR2 FQNNGV. Trimming cost V 2 bases and J 0 bases, with 10 bases left between them. CDR3 size: 15 residues. TCRdb recomputed calls from the 5' RACE reads with MiXCR, one row per CDR3 protein. The table has 250,000 or so distinct CDR3 sequences, less than 7.5% seen once. Material: CD4+ T cells sorted from PBMCs, obtained on the day of the yellow fever booster vaccination. This TCR derives from a man aged 30-40 years who received the YFV17D yellow fever vaccine. The V and J genes are TRBV11-2 and TRBJ2-5; D unclear. CDR3 sequence reads: CASSLSPRYQETQYF. The CDR3 bases are TGTGCCAGCAGCTTATCCCCACGATACCAAGAGACCCAGTACTTC.